A selection of T cell receptor beta chains follows, all from one sample in a study of stem cell transplantation in POMP-related autoinflammatory disease. Method: immunoSEQ multiplex PCR; TCRdb's copy keeps in-frame clones and lacks some. The table has roughly 9,700 clones, about four fifths seen once. Sample: CD4+ T cells from PBMCs, taken after stem cell transplantation. These receptors came from a human patient with POMP-related autoinflammation and immune dysregulation (PRAID). A share of the T cells may be of graft donor origin. Both conserved end residues are part of each CDR3. The D gene is left open where the match is weak. Clone sizes are given selectively: once, few, many, or a class where the clone is expanded.

v_call: TRBV3-1/TRBV3-2
j_call: TRBJ1-4
d_call: -
clone_size: -
cdr3_nt: TGTGCCAGCAGCCAATCGGGGAGTAATGAAAAACTGTTTTTT
cdr3_aa: CASSQSGSNEKLFF

v_call: TRBV10-2
j_call: TRBJ1-5
d_call: -
clone_size: -
cdr3_nt: TGCGCCAGCAGTGTGAGAATGAATCAGCCCCAGCATTTT
cdr3_aa: CASSVRMNQPQHF

v_call: TRBV7-8
j_call: TRBJ1-6
d_call: TRBD1
clone_size: -
cdr3_nt: TGTGCCAGCAGCAACCCGACAGGGGTAAATTCACCCCTCCACTTT
cdr3_aa: CASSNPTGVNSPLHF

v_call: TRBV7-2
j_call: TRBJ2-7
d_call: TRBD2
clone_size: -
cdr3_nt: TGTGCCAGCAGCTCTAGCGGGAACTCCTACGAGCAGTACTTC
cdr3_aa: CASSSSGNSYEQYF

v_call: TRBV30
j_call: TRBJ2-4
d_call: -
clone_size: few
cdr3_nt: TGTGCCTGGAGACGGGACTCAAACATTCAGTACTTC
cdr3_aa: CAWRRDSNIQYF

v_call: TRBV10-1
j_call: TRBJ2-1
d_call: -
clone_size: -
cdr3_nt: TGCGCCAGCAGTGAGGGACTTTACAATGAGCAGTTCTTC
cdr3_aa: CASSEGLYNEQFF

v_call: TRBV5-1
j_call: TRBJ2-2
d_call: TRBD1
clone_size: once
cdr3_nt: TGCGCCAGCAATCCGGGACAGGGGGCCGGGGAGCTGTTTTTT
cdr3_aa: CASNPGQGAGELFF

v_call: TRBV28
j_call: TRBJ2-1
d_call: -
clone_size: -
cdr3_nt: TGTGCCAGCAAAAATAGTCCGTTCCCGGCGAGTGAGCAGTTCTTC
cdr3_aa: CASKNSPFPASEQFF

v_call: TRBV30
j_call: TRBJ2-5
d_call: TRBD1
clone_size: -
cdr3_nt: TGTGCCTGGAGTCTTCTACAGGGGGCGGGGGAGACCCAGTACTTC
cdr3_aa: CAWSLLQGAGETQYF

v_call: TRBV30
j_call: TRBJ1-2
d_call: TRBD1
clone_size: -
cdr3_nt: TGTGCCTGGAAGGACACAGGGGCTTATGGCTACACCTTC
cdr3_aa: CAWKDTGAYGYTF

v_call: TRBV30
j_call: TRBJ2-3
d_call: TRBD1
clone_size: -
cdr3_nt: TGTGCCCAAAACCGGGACAGGGGCACAGATACGCAGTATTTT
cdr3_aa: CAQNRDRGTDTQYF

v_call: TRBV5-1
j_call: TRBJ1-5
d_call: -
clone_size: -
cdr3_nt: TGCGCCAGCAGCTTGGGGGGGGGCGGGCAGCCCCAGCATTTT
cdr3_aa: CASSLGGGGQPQHF

v_call: TRBV5-6
j_call: TRBJ2-7
d_call: -
clone_size: few
cdr3_nt: TGTGCCAGCACCCTCCTGGACGTCACCTACGAGCAGTACTTC
cdr3_aa: CASTLLDVTYEQYF

v_call: TRBV6-6
j_call: TRBJ1-4
d_call: TRBD1
clone_size: -
cdr3_nt: TGTGCCAGCATCCCTGGGACAGGGATCGAAAAACTGTTTTTT
cdr3_aa: CASIPGTGIEKLFF

v_call: TRBV6-2/TRBV6-3
j_call: TRBJ2-1
d_call: TRBD2
clone_size: -
cdr3_nt: TGTGCCAGCAGTTTACCCCACGGGAGGACTTTCTTC
cdr3_aa: CASSLPHGRTFF

v_call: TRBV3-1/TRBV3-2
j_call: TRBJ2-1
d_call: -
clone_size: -
cdr3_nt: TGTGCCAGCAGCGCATTGTATCCCTCCGACAATGAGCAGTTCTTC
cdr3_aa: CASSALYPSDNEQFF

v_call: TRBV6-5
j_call: TRBJ2-7
d_call: -
clone_size: -
cdr3_nt: TGTGCCATAGCCAGAGGGCAATACGAGCAGTACTTC
cdr3_aa: CAIARGQYEQYF

v_call: TRBV27
j_call: TRBJ2-7
d_call: TRBD2
clone_size: -
cdr3_nt: TGTGCCAGCAGCCCCAGACTAGCTCAGGCTTACGAGCAGTACTTC
cdr3_aa: CASSPRLAQAYEQYF

v_call: TRBV7-2
j_call: TRBJ2-7
d_call: TRBD2
clone_size: once
cdr3_nt: TGTGCCAGCAGCTTAGACCTAGCGGGAGGGCCGGAATACGAGCAGTACTTC
cdr3_aa: CASSLDLAGGPEYEQYF

v_call: TRBV7-9
j_call: TRBJ2-2
d_call: TRBD1
clone_size: -
cdr3_nt: TGTGCCAGCAGCCCTAAAGGGACAGCCCCCAGCACCGGGGAGCTGTTTTTT
cdr3_aa: CASSPKGTAPSTGELFF

v_call: TRBV14
j_call: TRBJ2-7
d_call: -
clone_size: few
cdr3_nt: TGTGCCAGCAAAGGGCCCCCGAGCTACGAGCAGTACTTC
cdr3_aa: CASKGPPSYEQYF